This TCR beta chain originates from a study of shared clonotypes between healthy human individuals. On the study more broadly: A donor's plate count was three for CD4 naive and three for CD4 memory; CD8 naive had two and CD8 memory one.

With V trimmed by 3 bases and J by 1 base, 3 bases remained unmatched. Germline CDR1 LNHDA, CDR2 SQIVND (reference sequence). The length of the CDR3 is 15 residues. The study enrolled healthy HIV-negative adults without recent acute infections or vaccinations as donors. Sequencing was performed with immunoSEQ multiplex PCR; in TCRdb, only in-frame clones are kept and a portion is missing. Of roughly 86,000 clones in the sample, 60% to 75% were seen once. Material: memory CD8+ T cells sorted from blood. Stated subset: CD45RO+ cells pooled with CCR7-negative TemRA cells. This TCR was sampled from a young man in good health. The rearrangement links TRBV19 to TRBJ1-5; 7 bases agree with TRBD1. The CDR3 DNA follows: TGTGCCAGTAGTATGCAGGGGGGAAGCAATCAGCCCCAGCATTTT. As protein: CASSMQGGSNQPQHF.